A selection of T cell receptor beta chains follows, all from one sample in a study of a mutant IDH1 vaccine in newly diagnosed glioma. This table comes from immunoSEQ multiplex PCR, and its TCRdb copy is limited to in-frame clones, with some not included. This sample has roughly 44,000 clones, with around 86% found just once. These receptors have no known antigen. This material consisted of PBMCs, taken from a glioma patient whose treatment included an IDH1 peptide vaccine. All receptors derive from a woman between 40 and 50 years old with glioma. Some clones in this sample may be carry-over from other donors' samples. Each CDR3 is given without its conserved first and last residue. The order of the fields is V gene, J gene, CDR3 protein.

>TRBV6-5|TRBJ1-1
ASISQWHTEAF
>TRBV7-9|TRBJ2-3
ASSENRGLADTQY
>TRBV28|TRBJ2-2
ASSPVGLAGAGELF
>TRBV9|TRBJ1-3
ASSVTQGSGNTIY
>TRBV4-2|TRBJ1-5
ASSQDLGTAYQPQH
>TRBV15|TRBJ2-5
ATSRSDRGETQY
>TRBV28|TRBJ2-5
ASSSLGPSMETQY
>TRBV28|TRBJ1-1
ASSLLVQQMNTEAF
>TRBV19|TRBJ2-6
ASSGDSRRTGANVLT
>TRBV5-4|TRBJ2-2
ASSFQGAGELF
>TRBV6-1|TRBJ2-7
ASSLTGGLYEQY
>TRBV7-2|TRBJ2-5
ASSFGTGKKETQY
>TRBV29-1|-
SVGEGGGEQY
>TRBV7-8|TRBJ1-2
ASSSRQGANYGYT
>TRBV6-5|TRBJ2-7
ASSYNGPSSLYEQY
>TRBV29-1|TRBJ2-7
SVEWDTPYEQY
>TRBV2|TRBJ2-1
ASSEALTQF
>TRBV1|TRBJ2-1
TSSQARTRRDLVTYNEQF
>TRBV9|TRBJ2-5
ASSAGGIPLRETQY
>TRBV5-5|TRBJ1-5
ASSLRSANQPQH
>TRBV7-9|TRBJ2-7
ASSFDSSYEQY
>TRBV13|TRBJ1-1
ASSSRQGWSTEAF
>TRBV5-5|TRBJ2-7
ASSLGPLAPYEQY
>TRBV12-5|TRBJ2-5
ASGFTAGVETQY
>TRBV5-5|TRBJ1-5
ASSPGTARSTNQPQH
>TRBV10-3|TRBJ1-6
AISGQGNSPLH
>TRBV19|TRBJ2-2
ASSIKDTGELF
>TRBV28|TRBJ2-2
ASSIHNGQGGELF
>TRBV9|TRBJ2-4
ASSLGTGGNIQY
>TRBV29-1|TRBJ2-7
SARGGRGTVSYEQY
>TRBV5-1|TRBJ1-2
ASSLGGQGNGYT
>TRBV19|TRBJ1-5
ASSIPGNSNQPQH
>TRBV5-1|TRBJ1-2
ASSPGTGYGGYT
>TRBV11-2|TRBJ1-1
ASSTLRGTTEAF
>TRBV5-5|TRBJ2-1
ASSFTDNEQF
>TRBV29-1|TRBJ1-5
SVLDGSGLN
>TRBV7-2|TRBJ2-7
ASSVQPGGAYEQY
>TRBV6-6|TRBJ2-7
ASSSVAGVSEQY
>TRBV5-1|TRBJ1-1
ASSEGAIGTEAF
>TRBV9|TRBJ1-4
ASSPATDEKLF
>TRBV11-2|TRBJ2-7
ASSWGPSYEQY
>TRBV4-1|TRBJ2-7
ASSSNHPVTLYEQY
>TRBV19|TRBJ2-6
ASSSSGANVLT
>TRBV19|TRBJ2-1
ASSTAVEQF
>TRBV11-3|TRBJ2-5
ASSRDSRGAQY
>TRBV20-1|TRBJ2-7
SAGREYEQY
>TRBV2|TRBJ1-2
ASRTGGRQGLGYT
>TRBV29-1|TRBJ1-2
SVEQGQGGGYT
>TRBV25-1|TRBJ2-3
ASRDPRAPTDTQY
>TRBV6-4|TRBJ2-1
ASSDSTRNEQF
>TRBV5-4|TRBJ2-1
ASSLHGRAGNEQF
>TRBV18|TRBJ1-1
ASSHSTTGISTEAF
>TRBV2|TRBJ1-2
ASSDRQVLTGGYT
>TRBV7-6|TRBJ2-6
ASSSSSDRALYAGANVLT
>TRBV7-9|TRBJ1-6
ASSSQGANSPLH
>TRBV5-6|TRBJ2-5
ASSFTSGETQY
>TRBV25-1|TRBJ1-4
ASSERGMGWINEKLF
>TRBV14|TRBJ1-3
ASSPNRVGNTIY
>TRBV5-1|TRBJ2-3
ASSFGQQGPSTDTQY